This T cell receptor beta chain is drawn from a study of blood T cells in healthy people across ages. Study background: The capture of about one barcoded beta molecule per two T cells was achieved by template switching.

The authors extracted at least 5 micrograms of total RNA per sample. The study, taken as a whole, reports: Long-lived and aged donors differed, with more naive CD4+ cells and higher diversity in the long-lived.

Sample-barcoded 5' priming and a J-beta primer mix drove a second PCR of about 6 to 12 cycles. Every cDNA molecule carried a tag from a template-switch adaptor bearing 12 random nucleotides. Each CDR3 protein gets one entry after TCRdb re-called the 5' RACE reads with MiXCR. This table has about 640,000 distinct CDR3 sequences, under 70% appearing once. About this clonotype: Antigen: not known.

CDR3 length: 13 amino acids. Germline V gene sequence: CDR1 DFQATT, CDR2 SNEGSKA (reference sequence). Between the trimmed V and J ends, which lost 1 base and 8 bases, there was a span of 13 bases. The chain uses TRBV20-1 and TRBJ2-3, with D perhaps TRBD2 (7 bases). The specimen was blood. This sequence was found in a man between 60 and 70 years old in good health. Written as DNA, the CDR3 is TGCAGTGCTAGAGCCACAGGGAGGGGTACGCAGTATTTT. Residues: CSARATGRGTQYF.